These 32 T cell receptor beta chains share one sample of origin, sequenced in a study of cytomegalovirus exposure and HLA in healthy donors. The PCR made use of 60 Vbeta and 13 Jbeta primers. Using immunoSEQ multiplex PCR, the repertoire was profiled, and TCRdb retains in-frame clones only, with some absent. Among 90,000 to 150,000 clones listed, approximately 80% were seen once. What was sequenced was PBMCs. These receptors all come from a man aged 35-49 years in good health and CMV-seronegative.

V and J are TRBV28 and TRBJ1-2; D is unclear. The CDR3 is made up of 16 amino acids. Germline CDR1 and CDR2: MDHEN and SYDVKM. Trimming stripped 6 bases from V and 5 bases from J, with 22 bases between. CDR3 sequence (DNA): TGTGCCAGCAGGCTTGCTTCCGTTGCGGGGAATTATGGCTACACCTTC. Translating gives CASRLASVAGNYGYTF.

This clone appeared a single time. The V and J genes are TRBV11-2 and TRBJ2-2; 12 bases agree with TRBD1. Germline assignment: CDR1 SGHAT and CDR2 FQNNGV. The CDR3 loop spans 16 amino acids. J gave up 7 bases and V 4 bases, and 7 bases lay outside the gene matches. Here the CDR3 reads CASSSRDRGRGGELFF. The CDR3 DNA sequence: TGTGCCAGCAGCTCCCGGGACAGGGGGCGGGGCGGGGAGCTGTTTTTT.

The chain links TRBV7-8 to TRBJ2-5; a possible D gene is TRBD1 (6 bases). This CDR3 has 15 residues. CDR1 SGHVS and CDR2 FQNEAQ come from the germline V gene. V lost 2 bases and J lost 1, with 11 bases in between. The CDR3 spells CASSLPTGFQETQYF. As DNA, the CDR3 is TGTGCCAGCAGCTTACCTACAGGGTTCCAAGAGACCCAGTACTTC.

The rearrangement links TRBV30 to TRBJ1-2, with D possibly TRBD1 on 6 matching bases. This CDR3 region has 14 residues. Between the trimmed V and J ends, which lost 0 bases and 5 bases, there was a span of 13 bases. Germline V gene lookup returns CDR1 GTSNPN and CDR2 SVGIG (reference sequence). The DNA of the CDR3 is TGTGCCTGGAGTGTAGGGGGGGCGTTGTATGGCTACACCTTC. This translates into CAWSVGGALYGYTF.

The chain uses TRBV14 and TRBJ2-5; TRBD1 aligns across 9 bases. This CDR3 contains 13 residues. CDR1 SGHDN and CDR2 FVKESK come from the germline V gene. J lost 10 bases, V lost 5 bases, and 8 bases had no gene match. The DNA for the CDR3 is TGTGCCAGCAGCTTAAGGGGACAGGGTAGCCAGTACTTC. Translated, it gives CASSLRGQGSQYF.

The sample holds one count of this clone. The V call is TRBV18, the J call TRBJ2-1, with 11 bases that match TRBD2. This CDR3 comprises 18 residues. Germline CDR1 reads KGHSH; CDR2 reads LQKENI. Trimming took 3 bases from V and 12 from J; bases not matched to a gene: 19. DNA of the CDR3: TGTGCCAGCTCACCGGGACAGTCGACTAGCGGGATGGTGGGCAGGCAGTTCTTC. Encoded protein: CASSPGQSTSGMVGRQFF.

The V and J genes are TRBV27 and TRBJ2-6; TRBD1 is a possible D gene (6 bases). CDR3 size: 15 residues. Per germline, CDR1 MNHEY and CDR2 SMNVEV (reference sequence). The V and J ends lost 6 bases and 4 bases respectively, with 13 bases between them. This chain's CDR3 is CASRIQGWGANVLTF. CDR3 DNA sequence: TGTGCCAGCAGAATACAGGGTTGGGGGGCCAACGTCCTGACTTTC.

This clone was detected once. The chain carries TRBV27 and TRBJ1-1; no firm D call. There are 13 residues in the CDR3. Trimming removed 4 bases at V and 1 base at J, with 7 bases between. Per germline, CDR1 MNHEY and CDR2 SMNVEV (reference sequence). The CDR3 is CASSYVANTEAFF. The CDR3 nucleotides are TGTGCCAGCAGTTATGTGGCGAACACTGAAGCTTTCTTT.

The gene calls are TRBV5-1 and TRBJ1-4, with 8 positions matching TRBD1. Germline CDR1 and CDR2: SGHRS and YFSETQ. This CDR3 has 15 amino acids. With 4 bases clipped from V and 4 bases from J, the junction kept 6 bases outside the gene matches. The DNA for the CDR3 is TGCGCCAGCAGCGGGGGGACAGGAGATAATGAAAAACTGTTTTTT. This gives the protein CASSGGTGDNEKLFF.

The V call is TRBV7-2, the J call TRBJ2-3; no definite D call. The V end lost 6 bases, the J end lost 0 bases, and 13 bases lay between the germline ends. There are 15 residues in the CDR3. Germline V gene sequence: CDR1 SGHTA, CDR2 FQGNSA. The CDR3 DNA reads TGTGCCAGCAGTGTTCAATCAGGAAGCACAGATACGCAGTATTTT. This codes for CASSVQSGSTDTQYF.

The chain joins TRBV29-1 to TRBJ2-1; 8 nucleotides agree with TRBD2. The CDR3 length is 12 residues. CDR1 is SQVTM and CDR2 is ANQGSEA in the germline V gene. Trimming at V came to 6 bases and at J to 16 bases, leaving 14 bases not matched to a gene. The CDR3 nucleotides read TGCAGCGTACGAGGGGTGGGACTAGGCAAATTCTTC. Translation gives CSVRGVGLGKFF.

This clone came up once. This chain connects TRBV5-1 to TRBJ2-5; perhaps TRBD1 as D (8 bases). The CDR3 has 16 residues. Trimming shortened V by 0 bases and J by 5 bases, and 17 bases separated the two germline ends. Per the germline V gene, CDR1 is SGHRS and CDR2 is YFSETQ. The CDR3 loop is CASSLAHGQGGETQYF. The DNA of the CDR3 is TGCGCCAGCAGCTTGGCTCACGGACAGGGAGGGGAGACCCAGTACTTC. The variable domain in full, with the rest retrieved from reference TRBV5-1 and TRBJ2-5, is KAGVTQTPRYLIKTRGQQVTLSCSPISGHRSVSWYQQTPGQGLQFLFEYFSETQRNKGNFPGRFSGRQFSNSRSEMNVSTLELGDSALYLCASSLAHGQGGETQYFGPGTRLLVL.

The chain combines TRBV21-1 with TRBJ2-7; no check of the table's D call, TRBD2, against the DNA was made. TRBV21-1 is a pseudogene locus. This CDR3 is 16 amino acids long. In nucleotides, the CDR3 is TGTGCCAGCAGCAAGCAACGTAGCGGGAGAGCCTACGAGCAGTACTTC. This sequence encodes CASSKQRSGRAYEQYF.

The chain uses TRBV30 and TRBJ2-2, with 8 bases lining up with TRBD1. Germline lookup yields CDR1 GTSNPN and CDR2 SVGIG (reference sequence). Trimming at V came to 2 bases and at J to 6 bases, leaving 5 bases not matched to a gene. The CDR3 is made up of 14 amino acids. CDR3 DNA: TGTGCCTGGAGTACCGGACAGGGTTCCGGGGAGCTGTTTTTT. This sequence encodes CAWSTGQGSGELFF.

There are a few counts of this clone. In nucleotides, the CDR3 is TGTGCCAGCAGCCGGACAGGGCCGGGCACTGAAGCTTTCTTT. This sequence encodes CASSRTGPGTEAFF. This rearrangement joins TRBV5-4 to TRBJ1-1, with 8 positions matching TRBD1. The junction had 6 bases not matched to a gene; V was cut back by 4 bases and J by 4 bases. The germline V gene encodes CDR1 SGHNT and CDR2 YYREEE (reference sequence). The CDR3 has 14 residues.

The sample holds one count of this clone. This sequence joins TRBV6-6 and TRBJ2-1; 11 bases agree with TRBD2. Germline-derived CDR1 and CDR2 are MNHNY and SVGAGI (reference sequence). V was pared by 4 bases and J by 6 bases, with 2 bases of the junction left unmatched. This CDR3 contains 14 residues. The CDR3 spells CASSLTSGVNEQFF. The DNA for the CDR3 is TGTGCCAGCAGTTTGACTAGCGGGGTCAATGAGCAGTTCTTC.

The chain combines TRBV7-9 with TRBJ2-7, with 7 nucleotides matching TRBD2. V lost 9 bases, J lost 0 bases, and 8 bases stayed unmatched. The germline V gene encodes CDR1 SEHNR and CDR2 FQNEAQ (reference sequence). The CDR3 contains 14 residues. The CDR3 nucleotides read TGTGCCAGTCCTCCGGGCGGGAGCTCCTACGAGCAGTACTTC. This codes for CASPPGGSSYEQYF.

V and J are TRBV19 and TRBJ2-1; TRBD2 might be the D (5 bases). The CDR3 is 15 amino acids. Germline V gene data show CDR1 as LNHDA and CDR2 as SQIVND (reference sequence). V was pared by 2 bases and J by 9 bases, with 17 bases between. The CDR3: CASSIRGWVSGEQFF. CDR3 nucleotide sequence: TGTGCCAGTAGTATACGCGGGTGGGTATCGGGTGAGCAGTTCTTC.

This clone was seen a few times. The CDR3 spells CASETPAVGRETQYF. The CDR3 DNA follows: TGTGCCAGCGAAACCCCAGCGGTCGGTCGAGAGACCCAGTACTTC. The chain joins TRBV2 to TRBJ2-5, with a weak D call TRBD2 (5 bases). Trimming stripped 8 bases from V and 4 bases from J, with 20 bases between. Germline CDR1 is SNHLY and CDR2 is FYNNEI. The CDR3 loop spans 15 amino acids.

The table lists this clone with a few counts. The genes are TRBV6-6 and TRBJ2-3, with 11 bases aligning to TRBD2. CDR1 and CDR2 (germline): MNHNY, SVGAGI (reference sequence). This CDR3 comprises 12 residues. The CDR3 bases are TGTGGTAGCGGGGGGGGGCCAGATACGCAGTATTTT. It encodes CGSGGGPDTQYF.

Note on this clone: The same CDR3 also results from other DNA sequences found in this sample. The chain has TRBV5-4 and TRBJ2-3; 7 bases are shared with TRBD2. The CDR3 has 15 residues. Germline V gene sequence: CDR1 SGHNT, CDR2 YYREEE (reference sequence). J gave up 2 bases and V 0 bases, and 3 bases lay outside the gene matches. The CDR3: CASSLDLADTDTQYF. The CDR3 DNA follows: TGTGCCAGCAGCTTGGACCTAGCGGACACAGATACGCAGTATTTT.

The chain is built from TRBV7-2 and TRBJ1-3; 8 nucleotides match TRBD1. J was trimmed by 0 bases and V by 5 bases; bases with no gene match: 3. The CDR3 has 15 amino acids. The germline V gene encodes CDR1 SGHTA and CDR2 FQGNSA. The CDR3 nucleotides are TGTGCCAGCAGCCGCGACAGGGGCTCTGGAAACACCATATATTTT. Translation gives CASSRDRGSGNTIYF.

The V and J genes are TRBV7-2 and TRBJ1-6, with D possibly matching TRBD1 (5 bases). Germline CDR1 is SGHTA and CDR2 is FQGNSA. CDR3 length: 14 amino acids. V shed 2 bases and J shed 11 bases, with 13 bases lying between them. Here the CDR3 DNA reads TGTGCCAGCAGCTTAAATTGGGCACAGGCACCCCTCCACTTT. This gives the protein CASSLNWAQAPLHF.

This clone was seen a single time. This chain joins TRBV19 and TRBJ2-7; D not certain. Germline-derived CDR1 and CDR2 are LNHDA and SQIVND (reference sequence). The V and J ends lost 5 bases and 2 bases respectively, with 10 bases between them. The CDR3 has 13 amino acids. The CDR3 DNA sequence: TGTGCCAGTAGTGCCGGGTTAGCCTACGAGCAGTACTTC. Protein: CASSAGLAYEQYF.

The chain's CDR3 is CASSERRGGSEKLFF. The DNA for the CDR3 is TGTGCCAGCAGCGAACGTCGGGGGGGGAGTGAAAAACTGTTTTTT. This chain joins TRBV6-1 and TRBJ1-4, with D perhaps matching TRBD1 (5 bases). Germline CDR1 MNHNS, CDR2 SASEGT. The CDR3 contains 15 residues. V lost 6 bases and J lost 7, with 18 bases in between.

The rearrangement links TRBV2 to TRBJ2-7; 9 positions agree with TRBD1. V was pared by 9 bases and J by 2 bases, with 11 bases of the junction left unmatched. This CDR3 comprises 15 residues. CDR1 is SNHLY and CDR2 is FYNNEI in the germline V gene. The CDR3 DNA reads TGTGCCAGGAGCGGCGGGGACAGGGCGCCCTACGAGCAGTACTTC. Encoded protein: CARSGGDRAPYEQYF.

The genes are TRBV5-4 and TRBJ2-1; 10 bases are shared with TRBD1. CDR1 and CDR2 (germline): SGHNT, YYREEE (reference sequence). This CDR3 spans 16 amino acids. The ends lost 2 bases at V and 2 bases at J; junction bases unmatched: 4. The CDR3 loop reads CASSLIGQGAYNEQFF. In DNA form, the CDR3 reads TGTGCCAGCAGCTTAATAGGACAGGGGGCCTACAATGAGCAGTTCTTC.

The chain combines TRBV7-8 with TRBJ2-7; 8 bases match TRBD2. Trimming cost V 5 bases and J 0 bases; bases outside gene matches: 9. The CDR3 spans 16 residues. Germline CDR1 and CDR2: SGHVS and FQNEAQ. CDR3: CASSPSRSGSSYEQYF. The CDR3 DNA reads TGTGCCAGCAGCCCATCTCGGAGCGGGAGCTCCTACGAGCAGTACTTC.

The chain employs TRBV6-1 and TRBJ2-6; no definite D call. Germline V gene lookup returns CDR1 MNHNS and CDR2 SASEGT. The CDR3 covers 17 residues. V was shortened by 3 bases and J by 0 bases, with 12 bases between the two germline ends. The CDR3 region is CASSDRFMSSGANVLTF. CDR3 nucleotide sequence: TGTGCCAGCAGTGACAGGTTCATGAGCTCTGGGGCCAACGTCCTGACTTTC.

The V call is TRBV6-5, the J call TRBJ1-4; 12 bases align to TRBD1. CDR1 and CDR2 (germline): MNHEY, SVGAGI. V trimming: 5 bases; J trimming: 9 bases; junction bases outside the gene matches: 7. The CDR3 runs 15 residues. CDR3 amino acids: CASSGGDRGRQKLFF. Here the CDR3 DNA reads TGTGCCAGCAGTGGAGGGGACAGGGGGCGGCAAAAACTGTTTTTT.

V usage is TRBV30 and J usage is TRBJ2-3, with 9 bases fitting TRBD1. Germline V gene data show CDR1 as GTSNPN and CDR2 as SVGIG (reference sequence). V lost 3 bases, J lost 2 bases, and 3 bases stayed unmatched. The CDR3 consists of 14 residues. As DNA, the CDR3 is TGTGCCTGGAGGGGGACAGGGTCCACAGATACGCAGTATTTT. Translating it yields CAWRGTGSTDTQYF. Drawing the rest from reference TRBV30 and TRBJ2-3, the complete variable domain is SQTIHQWPATLVQPVGSPLSLECTVEGTSNPNLYWYRQAAGRGLQLLFYSVGIGQISSEVPQNLSASRPQDRQFILSSKKLLLSDSGFYLCAWRGTGSTDTQYFGPGTRLTVL.

This clone was recorded only once. V is TRBV7-6 and J is TRBJ2-1; D may be TRBD1 (5 bases). The CDR3 spans 14 residues. V was cut by 6 bases and J by 6 bases, with 15 bases left in between. Germline V lookup: CDR1 SGHVS, CDR2 FNYEAQ. CDR3 sequence reads: CASSSTLGANEQFF. CDR3 nucleotides: TGTGCCAGCAGTTCCACCCTAGGGGCCAATGAGCAGTTCTTC. The full variable domain, with the rest looked up from reference TRBV7-6 and TRBJ2-1, is GAGVSQSPRYKVTKRGQDVALRCDPISGHVSLYWYRQALGQGPEFLTYFNYEAQQDKSGLPNDRFSAERPEGSISTLTIQRTEQRDSAMYRCASSSTLGANEQFFGPGTRLTVL.